This T cell receptor (beta chain) was profiled in a study of cytomegalovirus exposure and HLA in healthy donors (dated 2017 in TCRdb). Study-level background: An earlier analysis of about 560 of the donors reported 250 to 300 Gb of sequence data and 117 million unique TCR beta sequences obtained from some 170 million T cells. Approximately 300 gigabases of sequencing data and roughly 81 million unique TCR sequences made up an early release that covered 640 HLA-typed donors. Of the 300 to 500 genotyped donors, less than 85% were placed in the genetic ancestry cluster associated with self-reported Caucasian donors. The aim of the study was to test whether cataloging public T cell receptors could identify signatures of past pathogen exposure. Using immunosequencing, the study profiled T cell repertoires from around 680 subjects and related those repertoires to cytomegalovirus serostatus. A separate validation cohort of 100 to 150 different subjects was used in addition to the approximately 610-subject first cohort. The study combined high-throughput TCR immunosequencing, statistical association of individual TCRs with disease status, and machine learning to predict cytomegalovirus infection status. A later analysis re-analyzed previously published TCR beta repertoires from roughly 600 donors and added high-resolution HLA genotyping to study TCR occurrence patterns. Rather than using new phenotypic data, the later analysis identified candidate immune exposures from TCR beta sequences and from how often those sequences occurred across donors. An earlier analysis of 587 of the donors applied high-throughput TCR beta sequencing to assess whether each TCR beta V gene segment acted as functional or pseudogenic. Donor age, sex, ethnicity and CMV serostatus were compiled together with the repertoire data. In a later genetic analysis, genome-wide SNP genotypes for about 55% of the roughly 700 donors were used, and that subset was treated as a discovery cohort. All discovery cohort repertoires had been generated on a single sequencing platform. HLA typing included class I and class II loci at four-digit resolution. The number of donors typed differed by locus, with roughly 629-640 for A, B, C, DRB1 and DQB1, roughly 520 for DQA1, 600 to 610 for DPA1, and 450 to 480 for DPB1. About five DR-DQ haplotypes were handled as single units for association and clustering, since linkage in the cohort was strong. On average, 235,054 unique TCR beta nucleotide sequences were sequenced per donor among 398 genotyped donors of the cohort, with roughly 18% of those sequences being non-productive.

For this clone: The target of this receptor is not known. One base away there is no much larger clone; base qualities are not given.

Library preparation was by the immunoSEQ multiplex PCR assay. The multiplex PCR relied on a mix of 60 forward primers for TCR Vbeta segments and 13 reverse primers for TCR Jbeta segments. Amplification of the CDR3 region of rearranged TCR beta genes was performed with a multiplex PCR assay on genomic DNA. The amplified TCR beta libraries were sequenced on the Illumina HiSeq System as 87-base-pair reads. On the study's bioinformatics: A later analysis counted tens of millions of unique TCR beta chains across the roughly 700 repertoires, and around 9.9 million of these chains were shared by at least two donors. Raw reads were error-corrected and collapsed into unique sequences by a nearest-neighbor algorithm in which closely related sequences were merged to remove PCR and sequencing errors. Alignment of CDR3 sequences to IMGT reference sequences was used to assign V, D and J gene segments. For a sequence to be retained, a match of at least six nucleotides to both a V gene segment and a J gene segment was required. A rearrangement was called productive if the CDR3 had no stop codons and remained in frame with V and J, and every other rearrangement was called non-productive. CDR3 was defined by IMGT convention, running from the second conserved V-encoded cysteine to the conserved J-encoded phenylalanine. Sequences without an unambiguous match to a single V gene segment were excluded from the earlier analysis of 450 to 650 of the donors. An earlier analysis of approximately 590 of the donors called V segments functional above 56.7% productive rearrangements and segregating when the between-donor standard deviation exceeded 5%. A statistical classification framework was built to diagnose cytomegalovirus status from the catalog of TCR beta chain sequences. In a later analysis, V and J genes were assigned by comparing TCR nucleotide sequences against IMGT/GENE-DB human TR gene sequences. In a later analysis, CDR3 sequences and most-parsimonious VDJ recombination scenarios were assigned using the TCRdist pipeline. In a later analysis, each TCR beta chain was defined by its CDR3 amino acid sequence together with its V-gene family, and reads without a unique V-gene family were excluded. In a later analysis, 450 to 600 highly shared, low-generation-probability nucleotide sequences were removed to address suspected cross-contamination and a sequencing artifact. In a later analysis, a clonal expansion index for each public chain was calculated from normalized within-repertoire ranks of inferred template counts. A later analysis computed generation probabilities with a VDJ recombination model fitted to out-of-frame rearrangements, and checked the results against IGoR. A later analysis scored TCR-TCR, TCR-HLA and TCR-CMV co-occurrence with hypergeometric tests, applying a repertoire-size bias correction to TCR pairs. A later analysis estimated false discovery rates by permuting HLA or CMV assignments 20 times. A later analysis grouped co-occurring TCRs with DBSCAN, adding TCRdist sequence similarity when clustering within HLA-allele-positive subsets. Repertoires with fewer than 30,000 or more than 120,000 public chains, plus five repertoires with anomalous nucleotide sharing, were excluded from co-occurrence clustering. This is the immuneACCESS table as TCRdb keeps it, with only in-frame sequences that have V and J called. A part of the clones is gone; compared with another copy, unresolved V genes explain less than half, and the rest is unexplained. The DNA gave D and trimming, while V, J and clone size come from that table. The table for this sample lists fewer than 150,000 clones; 65% to 75% of them were counted only once. Clones ranked in the top ten supply around 10% of the sample.

Here is what the overall study found, with its caveats: The cohort was sequenced for TCR beta chains only, and without alpha or paired-chain data the features that could be detected were limited. Strong co-occurrence of HLA alleles, especially DR and DQ, made assigning TCR associations to individual alleles difficult. The study gave a list of under 200 TCR beta chains associated with cytomegalovirus. A later analysis associated about 16,000 TCR beta sequences with specific HLA alleles at a false discovery rate of 0.05. A further reported finding was that TCR beta sequences accurately predicted the HLA-A and HLA-B alleles for most subjects in the first cohort. A group of highly shared sequence variants was considered likely to be a technical artifact of the sequencing pipeline. Approximately 16 rarely observed V segments, including chromosome 9 orphons, were excluded from the earlier analysis of about 610 of the donors because counts were too low. In a later analysis, several top co-occurrence clusters were reported to appear linked to parvovirus B19, influenza, CMV and Epstein-Barr virus. Because HLA typing was unavailable for some donors at each locus, only the typed subset was used in association tests. The presence/absence analyses assumed that sequencing depth was roughly uniform across donors, and that assumption may not be true. For the cohort, immune exposure information was limited to CMV serostatus. Linkage disequilibrium might explain the correlated functional status among segregating V segments, but an unknown experimental factor could not be ruled out. In a later analysis, TCR association rates were found to vary across HLA loci, with the most associated TCRs seen for DRB1 alleles and the fewest for HLA-C alleles. Compared with equally common non-associated chains, HLA-associated TCR beta chains in a later analysis were more clonally expanded and had lower generation probabilities. A few of the identified cytomegalovirus-associated TCR beta chains were confirmed in vitro to be specific for cytomegalovirus antigens. Cytomegalovirus status was reported to be diagnosed by the classifier with high specificity and sensitivity in both the original and validation cohorts. While some public TCRs were present in many individuals, most TCR sequences turned up only very rarely across donors. In an earlier analysis of about 550 of the donors, most TCR beta V segments were observed in productive rearrangements about 87% or about 30% of the time, broadly matching IMGT annotations. In a later analysis, most CMV-associated TCR beta chains were found to appear HLA-restricted, with HLA associations seemingly driven largely by CMV exposure. The authors suggested that the approach could potentially be generalized to other disease states and immunological phenotypes. In a later genetic analysis, fewer N-insertions in productive TCRs were reported among donors in an Asian-associated ancestry cluster than the roughly 700-donor mean. In a later genetic analysis, a missense DCLRE1C variant was associated with V-gene and J-gene trimming of TCR beta chains, and the association was replicated in an independent cohort.

The cohort comprised some 730 healthy bone marrow donors. At the time of sampling, every cohort member was nominally healthy, though immune exposures that went unrecorded were likely present. The donor was CMV seropositive and belonged to the group of about 290 seropositive cohort members. A peripheral blood sample was provided by each donor, and peripheral blood mononuclear cells were used for TCR beta sequencing. Genomic DNA was extracted from the blood cell samples with the Qiagen DNeasy Blood Extraction Kit. The receptor was isolated from a woman in her forties or fifties in good health and CMV-seropositive. What was sequenced was PBMCs.

The CDR3 amino acid sequence is: CASRLAGSTGELFF. Read as DNA, the sequence is TGTGCCAGCAGACTAGCGGGAAGCACCGGGGAGCTGTTTTTT. The chain is made from TRBV7-3 and TRBJ2-2; 10 junctional bases match TRBD2. The germline V gene specifies SGHTA as CDR1 and FQGTGA as CDR2. Germline trimming: 6 bases from V, 4 bases from J; junction bases outside gene matches: 2. Inclusive of the bounding cysteine and phenylalanine, the CDR3 is 14 residues long. Only the CDR3 portion is preserved as DNA: 42 bases, with reading frame beginning at the first base.